Below, 28 T cell receptor beta chains from the same sample are listed, as sequenced in a study of T-cell memory formation after mild COVID-19. Via MiXCR, TCRdb re-called the 5' RACE reads, giving one row per CDR3 protein. The data show 250,000 to 350,000 distinct CDR3 sequences, with roughly 21% seen just once and 21% held by the top ten. Sample: PBMCs or a T cell subset sorted from them (not recorded which). The receptors were sampled from a man between 18 and 35 years old who had mild COVID-19 (a few samples of this study predate the infection). Cell type and time point are not known.

V and J are TRBV12-3 or TRBV12-4 and TRBJ1-5; 7 bases fit TRBD1. V dropped 4 bases and J dropped 5; count of bases not matched to a gene: 5. The CDR3 runs to 14 residues. CDR3 sequence (DNA): TGTGCCAGCAGTTCAGCAGGGGGGCATCAGCCCCAGCATTTT. It codes for CASSSAGGHQPQHF.

The chain is built from TRBV3-1 and TRBJ1-1, with D hard to call. The V gene lost 4 bases and the J gene lost 6 bases, with 9 bases spanning the gap. This CDR3 spans 12 amino acids. CDR1 LGHDT and CDR2 YNNKEL come from the germline V gene (reference sequence). The CDR3, as DNA: TGTGCCAGCAGCCTTTTTGGGGCTGAAGCTTTCTTT. This encodes CASSLFGAEAFF.

This clonotype has more than one count but fewer than ten. The V gene is TRBV7-9, the J gene TRBJ1-3; D not resolved. CDR3 length: 11 amino acids. The V and J ends lost 1 base and 8 bases respectively, with 3 bases between them. CDR1 and CDR2 from the germline V gene are SEHNR and FQNEAQ (reference sequence). CDR3 coding DNA: TGTGCCAGCAGCTTAGGCTACACCATATATTTT. Encoded protein: CASSLGYTIYF.

This clonotype was counted a few times. The chain is built from TRBV6-5 and TRBJ1-2, with TRBD1 identical over 7 bases. The CDR3 has 9 amino acids. V lost 9 bases to trimming and J lost 8 bases; unmatched junction nucleotides: 0. Germline V CDR1 and CDR2: MNHEY, SVGAGI. The CDR3 loop is CARTGGYTF. CDR3 bases: TGTGCCAGGACAGGGGGCTACACCTTC.

The chain joins TRBV9 to TRBJ2-3; TRBD2 agrees at 8 bases. The CDR3 is made up of 15 amino acids. The ends lost 1 base at V and 4 bases at J; junction bases unmatched: 5. Looked up from germline, CDR1 is SGDLS and CDR2 is YYNGEE. The CDR3 spells CASSVSLAGSDTQYF. In DNA form, the CDR3 reads TGTGCCAGCAGCGTAAGCCTAGCGGGTTCAGATACGCAGTATTTT.

This clonotype was observed a few times. The J gene is TRBJ2-2, the V gene TRBV7-3, with TRBD1 matching 7 bases. The CDR3 length is 13 residues. Germline V gives CDR1 SGHTA, CDR2 FQGTGA. Trimming removed 8 bases from V and 6 bases from J; junction bases left unmatched: 6. Written as DNA, the CDR3 is TGTGCCAGCGGGACAGCCCAGGCCGGGGAGCTGTTTTTT. Its translation is CASGTAQAGELFF.

The chain couples TRBV10-3 to TRBJ1-5; the D gene is possibly TRBD1 (5 bases). This CDR3 contains 13 residues. In germline, CDR1 is ENHRY, CDR2 SYGVKD. Deletions cut 4 bases from V and 5 bases from J, with 9 bases between. For the CDR3, the DNA is TGTGCCATCAGTGCGGGGCGGGATCAGCCCCAGCATTTT. Protein product: CAISAGRDQPQHF.

This chain connects TRBV6-1 to TRBJ1-2; D perhaps matches TRBD1 (5 bases). This CDR3 has 15 residues. The ends were cut back, 5 bases at V and 0 bases at J, with 13 bases in the middle. Germline V gene sequence: CDR1 MNHNS, CDR2 SASEGT. The CDR3 coding sequence is TGTGCCAGCAGTCCGGGACTGTCAGCTAACTATGGCTACACCTTC. This gives the protein CASSPGLSANYGYTF.

This chain connects TRBV29-1 to TRBJ2-5; 8 nucleotides align to TRBD2. Germline V CDR1 and CDR2: SQVTM, ANQGSEA. V was clipped by 7 bases and J by 3 bases; unmatched bases: 7. The CDR3 covers 13 residues. The CDR3 nucleotides are TGCAGCGCAAGCGGGGGCCGGGAAGAGACCCAGTACTTC. Translated, it gives CSASGGREETQYF. Based on the CDR3 plus reference TRBV29-1 and TRBJ2-5, the full variable domain is SAVISQKPSRDICQRGTSLTIQCQVDSQVTMMFWYRQQPGQSLTLIATANQGSEATYESGFVIDKFPISRPNLTFSTLTVSNMSPEDSSIYLCSASGGREETQYFGPGTRLLVL.

This clonotype was counted a few times. The rearrangement uses TRBV12-3 or TRBV12-4 and TRBJ2-7, with 7 bases identical to TRBD2. J lost 5 bases, V lost 0 bases, and 7 bases had no gene match. The CDR3 is 15 amino acids. The CDR3: CASSLAYYSGDEQYF. The CDR3 bases are TGTGCCAGCAGTTTAGCGTATTACAGCGGGGACGAGCAGTACTTC.

This clonotype was seen a few times. The rearrangement uses TRBV5-1 and TRBJ2-1; 8 bases are shared with TRBD1. This CDR3 contains 14 residues. Trimming at V came to 2 bases and at J to 5 bases, leaving 3 bases not matched to a gene. The germline CDR1 and CDR2 sequences are SGHRS and YFSETQ. CDR3 DNA sequence: TGCGCCAGCAGCTTTCAGGGGGCGGACAATGAGCAGTTCTTC. This gives the protein CASSFQGADNEQFF. The variable domain in full, with the rest retrieved from reference TRBV5-1 and TRBJ2-1, is KAGVTQTPRYLIKTRGQQVTLSCSPISGHRSVSWYQQTPGQGLQFLFEYFSETQRNKGNFPGRFSGRQFSNSRSEMNVSTLELGDSALYLCASSFQGADNEQFFGPGTRLTVL.

A few counts support this clonotype. The chain combines TRBV6-1 with TRBJ1-1, with TRBD1 as a possible D gene (6 bases). V was clipped by 11 bases and J by 5 bases, with 21 bases between them. The CDR3 runs 14 residues. Germline CDR1 reads MNHNS; CDR2 reads SASEGT. CDR3 coding DNA: TGTGCCTCAAATCCAACAGGGTTGAGGACTGAAGCTTTCTTT. Encoded protein: CASNPTGLRTEAFF.

A few counts support this clonotype. The rearrangement joins TRBV10-2 to TRBJ2-3, with D hard to call. Deletions cut 0 bases from V and 6 bases from J, with 10 bases between. The CDR3 consists of 14 residues. Germline loops: CDR1 WSHSY, CDR2 SAAADI. As DNA, the CDR3 is TGCGCCAGCAGTGAGTCGACTGGTGCCGATACGCAGTATTTT. Amino acid sequence: CASSESTGADTQYF.

The rearrangement joins TRBV28 to TRBJ2-3, with D possibly being TRBD1 or TRBD2 (6 bases each). Germline V lookup: CDR1 MDHEN, CDR2 SYDVKM. V shed 3 bases and J shed 4 bases, with 14 bases lying between them. The CDR3 spans 15 residues. CDR3 DNA: TGTGCCAGCAGTTTTTTGGGGGGCATCCCAGATACGCAGTATTTT. Translated, it gives CASSFLGGIPDTQYF.

This chain joins TRBV30 and TRBJ1-1; possible D gene TRBD1, 6 bases. The germline V and J ends were trimmed by 0 bases and 10 bases, with 12 bases remaining between them. The CDR3 has 12 amino acids. Germline V gene data show CDR1 as GTSNPN and CDR2 as SVGIG (reference sequence). CDR3 amino acids: CAWSVPGGRAFF. The CDR3 DNA is TGTGCCTGGAGTGTGCCGGGGGGCCGAGCTTTCTTT. Full variable domain (missing parts from reference TRBV30 and TRBJ1-1): SQTIHQWPATLVQPVGSPLSLECTVEGTSNPNLYWYRQAAGRGLQLLFYSVGIGQISSEVPQNLSASRPQDRQFILSSKKLLLSDSGFYLCAWSVPGGRAFFGQGTRLTVV.

The sample holds many counts of this clonotype. This chain connects TRBV18 to TRBJ1-6; a possible D gene is TRBD1 (6 bases). Germline V gene data show CDR1 as KGHSH and CDR2 as LQKENI. The CDR3 contains 14 residues. The V and J ends lost 8 bases and 4 bases respectively, with 12 bases between them. The CDR3 here is CASNSGQYNSPLHF. As DNA, the CDR3 is TGTGCCAGCAACTCCGGACAGTATAATTCACCCCTCCACTTT.

This rearrangement joins TRBV20-1 to TRBJ2-3, with 7 bases identical to TRBD2. Germline V gives CDR1 DFQATT, CDR2 SNEGSKA (reference sequence). Trimming cost V 0 bases and J 4 bases; bases outside gene matches: 4. The CDR3 has 14 amino acids. CDR3 coding DNA: TGCAGTGCTAGAGAAAGCGGGATGGCAGATACGCAGTATTTT. Translating it yields CSARESGMADTQYF.

This clonotype is medium-sized (0.01 to 0.1%) by share. J is TRBJ1-1 and V is TRBV11-2; TRBD1 matches 7 bases. V shed 4 bases, J shed 1 base, and the junction held 12 bases outside the gene matches. Per germline, CDR1 SGHAT and CDR2 FQNNGV. CDR3 length: 17 amino acids. This chain's CDR3 is CASSSPGGTARNTEAFF. The CDR3 bases are TGTGCCAGCAGCTCCCCAGGGGGTACGGCAAGGAACACTGAAGCTTTCTTT.

The chain employs TRBV5-1 and TRBJ1-5, with D hard to call. V gave up 2 bases and J gave up 8 bases, with 11 bases separating them. The CDR3 has 13 residues. Per the germline V gene, CDR1 is SGHRS and CDR2 is YFSETQ. CDR3 nucleotides: TGCGCCAGCAGCTTAGCTCTCGGTAAGCCCCAGCATTTT. It translates to CASSLALGKPQHF.

This clonotype showed up just a few times. The gene calls are TRBV5-1 and TRBJ1-2, with D unresolved. CDR1 is SGHRS and CDR2 is YFSETQ in the germline V gene. V lost 4 bases and J 0 bases, leaving 16 bases between the germline ends. The CDR3 runs 16 residues. CDR3: CASSPIGPPANYGYTF. CDR3 in DNA: TGCGCCAGCAGCCCCATCGGGCCCCCCGCTAACTATGGCTACACCTTC.

This clonotype was counted between two and nine times. The chain joins TRBV6-5 to TRBJ1-2; possible D gene TRBD1, 5 bases. CDR3 length equals 13 residues. Trimming cost V 5 bases and J 4 bases, with 11 bases left between them. Germline V gene data show CDR1 as MNHEY and CDR2 as SVGAGI. Written as DNA, the CDR3 is TGTGCCAGCAGTACTCAGGGACCCTATGGCTACACCTTC. This encodes CASSTQGPYGYTF.

The chain carries TRBV7-2 and TRBJ2-1; TRBD2 matches at 10 bases. V lost 0 bases and J lost 6; bases outside the gene matches: 8. Looked up from germline, CDR1 is SGHTA and CDR2 is FQGNSA. This CDR3 region has 17 residues. CDR3 in amino acids: CASSLASVSSGGNEQFF. In nucleotides, the CDR3 is TGTGCCAGCAGCTTAGCGTCGGTGTCTAGCGGGGGCAATGAGCAGTTCTTC.

The sample holds a few counts of this clonotype. The chain recombines TRBV9 with TRBJ1-6; 8 bases match TRBD1. Germline V gives CDR1 SGDLS, CDR2 YYNGEE. V dropped 2 bases and J dropped 7; count of bases not matched to a gene: 2. This CDR3 is 14 amino acids long. CDR3 residues: CASSVDRGNSPLHF. CDR3 nucleotides: TGTGCCAGCAGCGTCGACAGGGGAAATTCACCCCTCCACTTT.

This clonotype was seen a handful of times. J is TRBJ2-5 and V is TRBV7-9; the match to TRBD2 covers 8 bases. CDR3 length: 16 amino acids. Germline V gene sequence: CDR1 SEHNR, CDR2 FQNEAQ (reference sequence). Trimming cost V 6 bases and J 1 base; bases outside gene matches: 10. CDR3 region: CASSPGAAGVQETQYF. The CDR3 coding sequence is TGTGCCAGCAGTCCGGGGGCAGCGGGGGTCCAAGAGACCCAGTACTTC.

The chain couples TRBV29-1 to TRBJ2-2; TRBD1 agrees at 9 bases. V lost 7 bases and J lost 0; bases outside the gene matches: 6. Germline assignment: CDR1 SQVTM and CDR2 ANQGSEA. This CDR3 has 15 amino acids. The CDR3: CSAGTGPSNTGELFF. For the CDR3, the DNA is TGCAGCGCGGGGACAGGGCCATCGAACACCGGGGAGCTGTTTTTT.

The chain combines TRBV4-1 with TRBJ2-3, with D unclear. The V and J ends lost 0 bases and 2 bases respectively, with 12 bases between them. This CDR3 spans 16 amino acids. Per germline, CDR1 MGHRA and CDR2 YSYEKL. This CDR3 is CASSQDKGSSTDTQYF. In DNA, the CDR3 is TGCGCCAGCAGCCAAGATAAGGGTTCCTCCACAGATACGCAGTATTTT.

V is TRBV5-1 and J is TRBJ2-7; weak D call: TRBD1 (5 bases). CDR3 length equals 18 residues. Deletions cut 3 bases from V and 6 bases from J, with 28 bases between. CDR1 is SGHRS and CDR2 is YFSETQ in the germline V gene. The CDR3 is CASSSFPSTDRISLEQYF. In DNA form, the CDR3 reads TGCGCCAGCAGCTCGTTTCCCTCGACAGATCGTATCAGTCTCGAGCAGTACTTC.

The table lists this clonotype with a few counts. V and J are TRBV11-2 and TRBJ2-3, with D hard to call. Germline V lookup: CDR1 SGHAT, CDR2 FQNNGV. CDR3 size: 16 residues. V lost 4 bases, J lost 0 bases, and 14 bases lay in between. In nucleotides, the CDR3 is TGTGCCAGCAGCTCCTTCTTAGCATCCAGCACAGATACGCAGTATTTT. Translating it yields CASSSFLASSTDTQYF.